A few counts support the clone carrying this T cell receptor beta chain. The target antigen is unknown. This CDR3 has 18 residues. The germline V and J ends were trimmed by 5 bases and 4 bases, with 23 bases remaining between them. CDR1 is MNHEY, CDR2 SMNVEV, per germline (reference sequence). Cultured CD4+ T cell DNA was sequenced using the Oncomine TCR Beta short-read assay. TCRdb called the PCR reads again in MiXCR, with one record for every CDR3 protein. The sample includes 11,000 to 15,000 distinct CDR3 sequences, 25% to 30% of them seen just once. Treatment in this sample: roughly 10-day PBMC culture with coronavirus spike peptide pools or control peptides (ViraFEST assay). This entry belongs to a study of vaccination and CD4 T cells after COVID-19. Study summary: Between diagnosis and the drawing of post-COVID samples lay a median approximately 95 days (range 35 to 161). Median time from second vaccine dose to sampling was roughly 72 days (14 to 241). Overlapping SARS-CoV-2, HCoV-NL63, HCoV-OC43 and HCoV-229E spike peptides were used to stimulate cells.

Sequencing used CD4+ T cells from blood, cultured in vitro. The V call is TRBV27, the J call TRBJ2-2, with D perhaps matching TRBD1 or TRBD2 (5 bases each). This receptor was identified in a human donor who had recovered from COVID-19. CDR3 DNA sequence: TGTGCCAGCAGTCCGCGAGAGAGATTGGGACCGCTCACCGGGGAGCTGTTTTTT. Amino acid sequence: CASSPRERLGPLTGELFF.